This entry lists 18 T cell receptor beta chains sequenced from one sample in a study of blood T cell repertoires in COVID-19. Repertoires were generated with immunoSEQ multiplex PCR, while TCRdb's copy carries only in-frame clones and drops some. The sample lists more than 80,000 clones, 65% to 75% occurring once. Sequencing was done on a sample of peripheral blood. The receptors shown here come from a human donor with acute or convalescent COVID-19. The donor label of this sample is uncertain.

A single count supports this clone. The CDR3 DNA reads TGTGCCAGCAGCGCGCCTGAGGCGAACACCGGGGAGCTGTTTTTT. Residues: CASSAPEANTGELFF. The chain combines TRBV7-3 with TRBJ2-2; D ambiguous. The V and J ends lost 5 bases and 0 bases respectively, with 10 bases between them. From germline, CDR1 is SGHTA and CDR2 FQGTGA. The CDR3 totals 15 residues.

The chain has TRBV6-5 and TRBJ1-5; D unresolved. This CDR3 comprises 13 residues. The germline V gene has CDR1 MNHEY and CDR2 SVGAGI. The V gene lost 5 bases and the J gene lost 2 bases, with 7 bases spanning the gap. The CDR3 nucleotides read TGTGCCAGCAGTCAGGAACGCAATCAGCCCCAGCATTTT. Amino acid sequence: CASSQERNQPQHF.

This clone was detected once. V usage is TRBV4-1 and J usage is TRBJ2-2, with TRBD2 matching 9 bases. V was clipped by 1 base and J by 2 bases; unmatched bases: 11. The CDR3 totals 19 residues. Germline CDR1 is MGHRA and CDR2 is YSYEKL. The CDR3 loop is CASSQVIGLAGTNTGELFF. CDR3 DNA: TGCGCCAGCAGCCAAGTAATAGGGCTAGCGGGAACCAACACCGGGGAGCTGTTTTTT.

The rearrangement uses TRBV7-2 and TRBJ2-2, with a possible D match to TRBD2 (7 bases). The CDR3 is made up of 17 amino acids. Per the germline V gene, CDR1 is SGHTA and CDR2 is FQGNSA. V was trimmed by 0 bases and J by 2 bases, leaving 13 bases between them. The CDR3 sequence: CASSLAVRGPNTGELFF. The CDR3 DNA follows: TGTGCCAGCAGCTTAGCAGTGCGGGGGCCCAACACCGGGGAGCTGTTTTTT.

The chain is built from TRBV27 and TRBJ1-2; a weak D match, TRBD1 (6 bases). Trimming left V 9 bases short and J 2 bases short, with 10 bases between. Germline V gives CDR1 MNHEY, CDR2 SMNVEV (reference sequence). The CDR3 length is 12 residues. The CDR3 loop is CARKRGNYGYTF. As DNA, the CDR3 is TGTGCCAGAAAAAGGGGGAACTATGGCTACACCTTC.

The J gene is TRBJ1-1, the V gene TRBV5-1; D might be TRBD1 (6 bases). Germline V gene sequence: CDR1 SGHRS, CDR2 YFSETQ. The CDR3 spans 14 residues. V was trimmed by 0 bases and J by 5 bases, leaving 11 bases between them. CDR3 DNA sequence: TGCGCCAGCAGCTTGGCTAGGGGGAGAACTGAAGCTTTCTTT. Translation gives CASSLARGRTEAFF.

The chain couples TRBV11-2 to TRBJ1-6; D is possibly TRBD1 (5 bases). In germline, CDR1 is SGHAT, CDR2 FQNNGV. The V gene lost 3 bases and the J gene lost 10 bases, with 19 bases spanning the gap. CDR3 length equals 16 residues. DNA of the CDR3: TGTGCCAGCAGCTTGACGACAGCTCCTGGGGGGTCACCCCTCCACTTT. Translating it yields CASSLTTAPGGSPLHF. Looking up the rest from reference TRBV11-2 and TRBJ1-6 gives the full variable domain: EAGVAQSPRYKIIEKRQSVAFWCNPISGHATLYWYQQILGQGPKLLIQFQNNGVVDDSQLPKDRFSAERLKGVDSTLKIQPAKLEDSAVYLCASSLTTAPGGSPLHFGNGTRLTVT.

This chain links TRBV23-1 with TRBJ2-1; TRBD1 agrees at 7 bases. TRBV23-1 counts as an open reading frame of uncertain function. The CDR3 has 19 residues. Trimming cost V 7 bases and J 3 bases; bases outside gene matches: 21. DNA for the CDR3: TGCGCCAGCAAGGGTCCCGGGACAGTTGACGACTACCTCTACAATGAGCAGTTCTTC. Encoded protein: CASKGPGTVDDYLYNEQFF.

The J gene is TRBJ1-2, the V gene TRBV4-2; 9 positions agree with TRBD1. Trimming cost V 0 bases and J 7 bases; bases outside gene matches: 6. Germline CDR1 is LGHNA and CDR2 is YNFKEQ. This CDR3 has 15 amino acids. Here the CDR3 reads CASSQDYRGRLGYTF. The CDR3 DNA reads TGTGCCAGCAGCCAAGATTACAGGGGGCGACTTGGCTACACCTTC.

The CDR3: CASSLKGQQNEKLFF. DNA for the CDR3: TGTGCCAGCAGCTTAAAGGGACAACAAAATGAAAAACTGTTTTTT. The gene calls are TRBV7-6 and TRBJ1-4; a weak D match, TRBD1 (6 bases). Trimming removed 2 bases from V and 5 bases from J, with 12 bases in between. The germline gives CDR1 SGHVS, CDR2 FNYEAQ. The CDR3 contains 15 residues.

The V call is TRBV27, the J call TRBJ1-1; D unclear. Trimming stripped 4 bases from V and 2 bases from J, with 8 bases between. CDR1 and CDR2 from the germline V gene are MNHEY and SMNVEV (reference sequence). The CDR3 is made up of 13 amino acids. CDR3 amino acids: CASSWAGNTEAFF. CDR3 DNA: TGTGCCAGCAGTTGGGCAGGCAACACTGAAGCTTTCTTT.

This clone showed up many times. This CDR3 reads CATSDAGLAGEQYF. The CDR3 DNA reads as TGTGCCACCAGTGATGCAGGACTAGCGGGCGAGCAGTACTTC. V and J are TRBV24-1 and TRBJ2-7; 11 positions match TRBD2. V trimming: 3 bases; J trimming: 6 bases; junction bases outside the gene matches: 3. CDR3 size: 14 residues. In germline, CDR1 is KGHDR, CDR2 SFDVKD.

The chain is built from TRBV30 and TRBJ1-5; 7 bases are shared with TRBD1. CDR1 is GTSNPN, CDR2 SVGIG, per germline (reference sequence). The V and J ends lost 3 bases and 4 bases, in that order; junction bases with no gene match: 3. CDR3 length equals 13 residues. The CDR3 here is CAWSQQGNQPQHF. The CDR3 nucleotides are TGTGCCTGGAGCCAACAGGGGAATCAGCCCCAGCATTTT.

This clone appeared once. The J gene is TRBJ2-2, the V gene TRBV5-1; no definite D call. The length of the CDR3 is 14 residues. Germline V gene data show CDR1 as SGHRS and CDR2 as YFSETQ. V was clipped by 1 base and J by 6 bases, with 10 bases between them. The CDR3 nucleotides read TGCGCCAGCAGCTTGATGGCCGGAGCCGGGGAGCTGTTTTTT. Its translation is CASSLMAGAGELFF.

This sequence joins TRBV30 and TRBJ1-3; D is uncertain. Germline CDR1 reads GTSNPN; CDR2 reads SVGIG (reference sequence). V was trimmed by 2 bases and J by 0 bases, leaving 8 bases between them. CDR3 length: 14 amino acids. The CDR3 protein is CAWSTTNSGNTIYF. The CDR3 DNA reads TGTGCCTGGAGTACCACAAACTCTGGAAACACCATATATTTT.

CDR3 nucleotides: TGTGCCAGCAGCCGAGAGGCGGTCAGAGGGGGAGGCTACACCTTC. Its protein product is CASSREAVRGGGYTF. The gene calls are TRBV27 and TRBJ1-2; TRBD1 might be the D (6 bases). The CDR3 runs to 15 residues. V lost 6 bases and J lost 8, with 22 bases in between. Per the germline V gene, CDR1 is MNHEY and CDR2 is SMNVEV (reference sequence).

This clone was counted a few times. The rearrangement joins TRBV6-5 to TRBJ2-5; 10 nucleotides match TRBD2. Unmatched junction bases numbered 5, after V lost 2 bases and J lost 2 bases. The CDR3 totals 16 residues. CDR1 and CDR2 (germline): MNHEY, SVGAGI. The CDR3 coding sequence is TGTGCCAGCAGTTACCTTAGCGGGGGGCGACAAGAGACCCAGTACTTC. It encodes CASSYLSGGRQETQYF.

The chain combines TRBV28 with TRBJ1-6, with 9 bases fitting TRBD1. From germline, CDR1 is MDHEN and CDR2 SYDVKM. The CDR3 loop spans 15 amino acids. Trimming at V came to 4 bases and at J to 9 bases, leaving 7 bases not matched to a gene. This chain's CDR3 is CASSWGQGATSPLHF. The CDR3 coding sequence is TGTGCCAGCAGTTGGGGACAGGGAGCGACTTCACCCCTCCACTTT. Using reference TRBV28 and TRBJ1-6 for the parts outside the CDR3, the full variable domain is DVKVTQSSRYLVKRTGEKVFLECVQDMDHENMFWYRQDPGLGLRLIYFSYDVKMKEKGDIPEGYSVSREKKERFSLILESASTNQTSMYLCASSWGQGATSPLHFGNGTRLTVT.